A selection of T cell receptor beta chains follows, all from one sample in a study of blood T cell repertoires in COVID-19. Sequencing used immunoSEQ multiplex PCR; TCRdb keeps in-frame clones, though not all of them. Of roughly 290,000 clones listed, approximately 85% are singletons. Sequenced input: peripheral blood. The receptors derive from a human donor with COVID-19, enrolled during active disease. The donor label of this sample is uncertain. CDR3s include the opening cysteine and the closing phenylalanine or tryptophan. A D gene is named only where the DNA matches it firmly. Only some rows state a clone size, as once, few, many or a class for expanded clones.

D gene: TRBD1; J gene: TRBJ2-7; V gene: TRBV6-5; clone size: NA; CDR3 length: 15; CDR3 protein: CASSYSTGFLGEQYF; CDR3 DNA: TGTGCCAGCAGTTACTCGACAGGGTTCCTTGGCGAGCAGTACTTC
D gene: NA; J gene: TRBJ1-2; V gene: TRBV19; clone size: NA; CDR3 length: 15; CDR3 protein: CASSIPGGSNYGYTF; CDR3 DNA: TGTGCCAGTAGTATCCCGGGGGGCTCAAACTATGGCTACACCTTC
D gene: TRBD1; J gene: TRBJ2-2; V gene: TRBV27; clone size: NA; CDR3 length: 15; CDR3 protein: CASSSGQGLTGELFF; CDR3 DNA: TGTGCCAGCAGTTCAGGACAGGGACTCACCGGGGAGCTGTTTTTT
D gene: NA; J gene: TRBJ1-1; V gene: TRBV7-2; clone size: once; CDR3 length: 12; CDR3 protein: CASSPQLAEAFF; CDR3 DNA: TGTGCCAGCAGCCCACAGCTGGCTGAAGCTTTCTTT
D gene: TRBD2; J gene: TRBJ2-1; V gene: TRBV5-1; clone size: few; CDR3 length: 15; CDR3 protein: CASSRGGLAENEQFF; CDR3 DNA: TGCGCCAGCAGCCGGGGGGGACTAGCGGAAAATGAGCAGTTCTTC
D gene: NA; J gene: TRBJ1-5; V gene: TRBV3-1/TRBV3-2; clone size: NA; CDR3 length: 15; CDR3 protein: CASSQGGLSNQPQHF; CDR3 DNA: TGTGCCAGCAGCCAAGGGGGGCTGAGCAATCAGCCCCAGCATTTT
D gene: NA; J gene: TRBJ1-3; V gene: TRBV10-3; clone size: NA; CDR3 length: 15; CDR3 protein: CAISPRVDSGNTIYF; CDR3 DNA: TGTGCCATCAGTCCGAGAGTCGACTCTGGAAACACCATATATTTT
D gene: NA; J gene: TRBJ1-1; V gene: TRBV18; clone size: NA; CDR3 length: 13; CDR3 protein: CASSPTGNTEAFF; CDR3 DNA: TGTGCCAGCTCACCAACAGGGAACACTGAAGCTTTCTTT
D gene: TRBD1; J gene: TRBJ1-2; V gene: TRBV27; clone size: NA; CDR3 length: 14; CDR3 protein: CASRPGQGGYGYTF; CDR3 DNA: TGTGCCAGCAGGCCGGGACAGGGGGGCTATGGCTACACCTTC
D gene: NA; J gene: TRBJ2-2; V gene: TRBV11-1; clone size: NA; CDR3 length: 16; CDR3 protein: CASSRINLGGTGELFF; CDR3 DNA: TGTGCCAGCAGCCGAATTAACCTTGGAGGCACCGGGGAGCTGTTTTTT
D gene: NA; J gene: TRBJ2-1; V gene: TRBV7-9; clone size: NA; CDR3 length: 13; CDR3 protein: CASSPRGVDEQFF; CDR3 DNA: TGTGCCAGCAGCCCCCGGGGAGTAGATGAGCAGTTCTTC
D gene: NA; J gene: TRBJ1-2; V gene: TRBV3-1/TRBV3-2; clone size: NA; CDR3 length: 18; CDR3 protein: CASSQYPPRRAGSYGYTF; CDR3 DNA: TGTGCCAGCAGCCAATACCCTCCGCGGCGGGCAGGATCCTATGGCTACACCTTC
D gene: NA; J gene: TRBJ1-3; V gene: TRBV19; clone size: NA; CDR3 length: 15; CDR3 protein: CASSATASSGNTIYF; CDR3 DNA: TGTGCCAGTAGTGCGACAGCTAGCTCTGGAAACACCATATATTTT
D gene: TRBD1; J gene: TRBJ1-1; V gene: TRBV30; clone size: NA; CDR3 length: 13; CDR3 protein: CAWSGDRSTEAFF; CDR3 DNA: TGTGCCTGGAGTGGGGACAGATCCACTGAAGCTTTCTTT
D gene: NA; J gene: TRBJ2-2; V gene: TRBV3-1/TRBV3-2; clone size: many; CDR3 length: 19; CDR3 protein: CASSQDKFQGGTGTGELFF; CDR3 DNA: TGTGCCAGCAGCCAAGATAAATTTCAGGGGGGAACGGGCACCGGGGAGCTGTTTTTT
D gene: TRBD1; J gene: TRBJ2-2; V gene: TRBV6-5; clone size: NA; CDR3 length: 15; CDR3 protein: CASSTGTGNTGELFF; CDR3 DNA: TGTGCCAGCAGTACCGGGACAGGGAACACCGGGGAGCTGTTTTTT
D gene: NA; J gene: TRBJ2-7; V gene: TRBV7-9; clone size: many; CDR3 length: 16; CDR3 protein: CASSLEMAQRAYEQYF; CDR3 DNA: TGTGCCAGCAGCTTAGAAATGGCCCAGCGGGCCTACGAGCAGTACTTC
D gene: NA; J gene: TRBJ1-5; V gene: TRBV19; clone size: NA; CDR3 length: 13; CDR3 protein: CASSISGNQPQHF; CDR3 DNA: TGTGCCAGTAGTATCTCCGGTAATCAGCCCCAGCATTTT
D gene: TRBD1; J gene: TRBJ2-6; V gene: TRBV5-6; clone size: few; CDR3 length: 16; CDR3 protein: CASSFIGGGGANVLTF; CDR3 DNA: TGTGCCAGCAGCTTTATAGGGGGCGGTGGGGCCAACGTCCTGACTTTC
D gene: TRBD1; J gene: TRBJ1-2; V gene: TRBV18; clone size: NA; CDR3 length: 13; CDR3 protein: CASSPQGAFGYTF; CDR3 DNA: TGTGCCAGCTCTCCCCAGGGGGCCTTCGGCTACACCTTC
D gene: NA; J gene: TRBJ1-2; V gene: TRBV28; clone size: NA; CDR3 length: 17; CDR3 protein: CASSLNPAGGEGDGYTF; CDR3 DNA: TGTGCCAGCAGTCTAAACCCCGCTGGGGGTGAGGGGGATGGCTACACCTTC
D gene: NA; J gene: TRBJ2-2; V gene: TRBV19; clone size: once; CDR3 length: 13; CDR3 protein: CASTSLNPGELFF; CDR3 DNA: TGTGCCAGTACGAGTCTAAACCCCGGGGAGCTGTTTTTT
D gene: TRBD1; J gene: TRBJ1-2; V gene: TRBV27; clone size: few; CDR3 length: 14; CDR3 protein: CASSRDRGYDGYTF; CDR3 DNA: TGTGCCAGCAGTCGGGACAGGGGGTATGATGGCTACACCTTC
D gene: NA; J gene: TRBJ1-6; V gene: TRBV3-1/TRBV3-2; clone size: NA; CDR3 length: 15; CDR3 protein: CASSQDSSYNSPLHF; CDR3 DNA: TGTGCCAGCAGCCAGGACAGCTCCTATAATTCACCCCTCCACTTT
D gene: NA; J gene: TRBJ2-5; V gene: TRBV3-1/TRBV3-2; clone size: few; CDR3 length: 15; CDR3 protein: CASSQEQGGSETQYF; CDR3 DNA: TGTGCCAGCAGCCAAGAACAGGGGGGGAGCGAGACCCAGTACTTC
D gene: NA; J gene: TRBJ1-2; V gene: TRBV30; clone size: NA; CDR3 length: 12; CDR3 protein: CAWSVVGGGYTF; CDR3 DNA: TGTGCCTGGAGTGTAGTCGGGGGTGGCTACACCTTC
D gene: NA; J gene: TRBJ1-3; V gene: TRBV27; clone size: once; CDR3 length: 14; CDR3 protein: CASSSLTDGNTIYF; CDR3 DNA: TGTGCCAGCAGTTCACTGACAGACGGAAACACCATATATTTT
D gene: TRBD2; J gene: TRBJ2-7; V gene: TRBV2; clone size: NA; CDR3 length: 15; CDR3 protein: CASRPLAGGPHEQYF; CDR3 DNA: TGTGCCAGCAGGCCCCTAGCGGGAGGTCCCCACGAGCAGTACTTC
D gene: NA; J gene: TRBJ1-3; V gene: TRBV5-1; clone size: NA; CDR3 length: 13; CDR3 protein: CASSSVSGNTIYF; CDR3 DNA: TGCGCCAGCAGCTCCGTCTCTGGAAACACCATATATTTT
D gene: NA; J gene: TRBJ2-1; V gene: TRBV11-2; clone size: NA; CDR3 length: 13; CDR3 protein: CASSLDLNGEQFF; CDR3 DNA: TGTGCCAGCAGCTTAGATCTGAACGGTGAGCAGTTCTTC
D gene: TRBD1; J gene: TRBJ1-1; V gene: TRBV4-3; clone size: NA; CDR3 length: 15; CDR3 protein: CASSHTGTGNTEAFF; CDR3 DNA: TGCGCCAGCAGCCATACCGGGACAGGGAACACTGAAGCTTTCTTT
D gene: NA; J gene: TRBJ1-2; V gene: TRBV27; clone size: NA; CDR3 length: 13; CDR3 protein: CATQDFRFAGYTF; CDR3 DNA: TGTGCCACCCAAGATTTTCGGTTTGCTGGCTACACCTTC
D gene: NA; J gene: TRBJ2-6; V gene: TRBV7-9; clone size: NA; CDR3 length: 13; CDR3 protein: CASSLVGANVLTF; CDR3 DNA: TGTGCCAGCAGCTTAGTAGGGGCCAACGTCCTGACTTTC
D gene: NA; J gene: TRBJ1-4; V gene: TRBV5-1; clone size: NA; CDR3 length: 14; CDR3 protein: CASSPDTPDEKLFF; CDR3 DNA: TGCGCCAGCAGCCCCGACACCCCCGATGAAAAACTGTTTTTT
D gene: NA; J gene: TRBJ1-5; V gene: TRBV28; clone size: NA; CDR3 length: 15; CDR3 protein: CASSLSGDSNQPQHF; CDR3 DNA: TGTGCCAGCAGTTTATCCGGGGATAGCAATCAGCCCCAGCATTTT
D gene: NA; J gene: TRBJ1-3; V gene: TRBV4-3; clone size: NA; CDR3 length: 15; CDR3 protein: CASSQDPPPGDTIYF; CDR3 DNA: TGCGCCAGCAGCCAAGATCCCCCCCCGGGAGACACCATATATTTT
D gene: NA; J gene: TRBJ1-6; V gene: TRBV2; clone size: NA; CDR3 length: 12; CDR3 protein: CASNRAGSPLHF; CDR3 DNA: TGTGCCAGCAACAGGGCCGGATCACCCCTCCACTTT
D gene: NA; J gene: TRBJ2-3; V gene: TRBV7-2; clone size: NA; CDR3 length: 13; CDR3 protein: CASSQRLTDTQYF; CDR3 DNA: TGTGCCAGCAGCCAGCGGCTCACAGATACGCAGTATTTT
D gene: NA; J gene: TRBJ1-6; V gene: TRBV30; clone size: NA; CDR3 length: 14; CDR3 protein: CAWSVSGDNSPLHF; CDR3 DNA: TGTGCCTGGAGTGTCTCAGGGGATAATTCACCCCTCCACTTT
D gene: TRBD1; J gene: TRBJ2-5; V gene: TRBV23-1; clone size: NA; CDR3 length: 16; CDR3 protein: CASSQSPGQGWGTQYF; CDR3 DNA: TGCGCCAGCAGTCAATCGCCGGGACAGGGTTGGGGGACCCAGTACTTC
D gene: TRBD2; J gene: TRBJ2-7; V gene: TRBV15; clone size: NA; CDR3 length: 15; CDR3 protein: CATSEGLAGAYEQYF; CDR3 DNA: TGTGCCACCAGCGAGGGACTAGCGGGAGCTTACGAGCAGTACTTC
D gene: NA; J gene: TRBJ1-1; V gene: TRBV19; clone size: NA; CDR3 length: 16; CDR3 protein: CASSIVSGSLNTEAFF; CDR3 DNA: TGTGCCAGTAGTATAGTTTCCGGGTCGTTGAACACTGAAGCTTTCTTT